These T cell receptor beta chains were read from a single sample in a study of blood T cell repertoires in COVID-19. The method was immunoSEQ multiplex PCR; TCRdb's version includes in-frame clones alone and lacks a portion of them. The sample lists just over 150,000 clones; around four fifths were seen once. Sequenced sample: peripheral blood. These receptors were taken from a woman of 80 years or more with acute or convalescent COVID-19. Both conserved end residues are part of each CDR3. The order of the fields is clone size, D gene, V gene, J gene, CDR3 protein, CDR3 DNA. A D gene is named only where the DNA matches it firmly. Clone size is not always given. Where it is, it says once, few, many or a class for expanded clones.

>NA|NA|TRBV7-2|TRBJ2-4
CASSLDGAKNIQYF
TGTGCCAGCAGCTTAGACGGGGCCAAAAACATTCAGTACTTC
>NA|NA|TRBV10-2|TRBJ2-1
CASSVTYNEQFF
TGCGCCAGCAGTGTTACCTACAATGAGCAGTTCTTC
>NA|TRBD1|TRBV6-5|TRBJ2-7
CASSPGQGSLEQYF
TGTGCCAGCAGTCCGGGACAGGGATCCCTAGAGCAGTACTTC
>NA|TRBD2|TRBV14|TRBJ2-3
CASSQDGPLAGRTDTQYF
TGTGCCAGCAGCCAAGATGGACCACTAGCGGGTCGCACAGATACGCAGTATTTT
>NA|TRBD1|TRBV2|TRBJ1-6
CATHRWTGDSPLHF
TGTGCCACCCACCGATGGACAGGGGATTCACCCCTCCACTTT
>NA|TRBD1|TRBV9|TRBJ1-2
CASSPRQGAIGYTF
TGTGCCAGCAGCCCCAGACAGGGGGCGATCGGCTACACCTTC
>NA|TRBD2|TRBV11-2|TRBJ2-7
CASSLAQGLAYYEQYF
TGTGCCAGCAGCTTAGCCCAGGGACTAGCCTACTACGAGCAGTACTTC
>NA|TRBD1|TRBV7-2|TRBJ2-1
CASSSDRGLYNEQFF
TGTGCCAGCAGCTCTGACAGGGGGCTTTACAATGAGCAGTTCTTC
>NA|NA|TRBV19|TRBJ2-1
CASSITLAVSYNEQFF
TGTGCCAGTAGTATTACCCTAGCCGTCTCCTACAATGAGCAGTTCTTC
>NA|TRBD1|TRBV5-1|TRBJ2-3
CASSIQQGRPDTQYF
TGCGCCAGCAGCATCCAACAGGGGCGCCCAGATACGCAGTATTTT
>NA|NA|TRBV6-6|TRBJ2-1
CASTKTDTYNEQFF
TGTGCCAGCACCAAGACAGATACTTACAATGAGCAGTTCTTC
>NA|TRBD2|TRBV7-2|TRBJ2-3
CASSYSSGGARDTQYF
TGTGCCAGCAGCTACTCTTCCGGGGGGGCGCGAGATACGCAGTATTTT
>NA|NA|TRBV5-1|TRBJ2-7
CASSLVPGDSYEQYF
TGCGCCAGCAGCTTGGTGCCAGGGGACTCCTACGAGCAGTACTTC
>NA|TRBD2|TRBV29-1|TRBJ2-7
CSVRSGTSYEQYF
TGCAGCGTTCGTAGCGGGACGTCCTACGAGCAGTACTTC
>NA|TRBD1|TRBV7-2|TRBJ2-5
CASSPRQGVGWETQYF
TGTGCCAGCAGCCCCCGACAGGGGGTGGGCTGGGAGACCCAGTACTTC
>NA|TRBD1|TRBV2|TRBJ1-3
CASSGLGQAGNTIYF
TGTGCCAGCAGTGGCCTGGGACAGGCGGGAAACACCATATATTTT
>NA|NA|TRBV4-1|TRBJ1-5
CASSQDGAGNQPQHF
TGCGCCAGCAGCCAAGATGGGGCAGGCAATCAGCCCCAGCATTTT
>NA|NA|TRBV6-5|TRBJ1-2
CASSYQRENYGYTF
TGTGCCAGCAGTTACCAACGGGAGAACTATGGCTACACCTTC
>NA|NA|TRBV2|TRBJ1-5
CASTDRYSNQPQHF
TGTGCCAGCACCGACAGGTATAGCAATCAGCCCCAGCATTTT
>once|TRBD2|TRBV3-1/TRBV3-2|TRBJ2-1
CASNRGIAGEQFF
TGTGCCAGCAACCGGGGTATAGCGGGAGAGCAGTTCTTC
>NA|NA|TRBV4-1|TRBJ2-2
CASSQDPNTGELFF
TGCGCCAGCAGCCAAGACCCAAACACCGGGGAGCTGTTTTTT
>NA|TRBD1|TRBV5-6|TRBJ1-2
CASSSNRGRGYTF
TGTGCCAGCAGCTCAAACAGGGGTCGGGGCTACACCTTC
>once|TRBD1|TRBV3-1/TRBV3-2|TRBJ1-1
CASSQEQGAGTEAFF
TGTGCCAGCAGCCAAGAGCAGGGGGCCGGGACTGAAGCTTTCTTT
>NA|NA|TRBV5-5|TRBJ1-6
CASSLGGRVSLHF
TGTGCCAGCAGCTTGGGCGGCAGGGTGAGCCTCCACTTT
>NA|NA|TRBV11-3|TRBJ2-3
CASSAQGSGSVTDTQYF
TGTGCCAGCAGCGCCCAAGGGTCCGGGAGTGTCACAGATACGCAGTATTTT
>NA|TRBD2|TRBV14|TRBJ2-3
CASSQEEGLAAHFTDTQYF
TGTGCCAGCAGCCAAGAAGAGGGACTAGCGGCCCACTTCACAGATACGCAGTATTTT
>NA|NA|TRBV25-1|TRBJ2-7
CASSGGGVSYEQYF
TGTGCCAGCAGTGGTGGAGGGGTCTCCTACGAGCAGTACTTC
>NA|TRBD1|TRBV5-1|TRBJ2-5
CASSLLGGTGETQYF
TGCGCCAGCAGCTTGCTAGGCGGGACAGGAGAGACCCAGTACTTC
>NA|NA|TRBV6-2/TRBV6-3|TRBJ1-1
CASSYSQGRQNTEAFF
TGTGCCAGCAGTTACTCGCAGGGCCGGCAGAACACTGAAGCTTTCTTT
>NA|NA|TRBV19|TRBJ1-4
CASSTRREATNEKLFF
TGTGCCAGTAGTACCCGGAGGGAAGCAACTAATGAAAAACTGTTTTTT
>NA|TRBD2|TRBV10-1|TRBJ2-5
CASSESPSGTLETQYF
TGCGCCAGCAGTGAGTCACCTAGCGGGACGCTAGAGACCCAGTACTTC
>few|NA|TRBV7-9|TRBJ1-2
CASSSSSGIYTQDYGYTF
TGTGCCAGCAGCTCTTCTTCAGGGATTTACACCCAAGACTATGGCTACACCTTC
>NA|NA|TRBV3-1/TRBV3-2|TRBJ1-6
CASSQVTGGNSPLHF
TGTGCCAGCAGCCAAGTTACAGGCGGTAATTCACCCCTCCACTTT
>NA|NA|TRBV14|TRBJ1-3
CASSPGAGAISRGNTIYF
TGTGCCAGCAGTCCCGGTGCGGGGGCTATCTCTCGTGGAAACACCATATATTTT
>NA|NA|TRBV4-3|TRBJ2-1
CASSQGLIASSYNEQFF
TGCGCCAGCAGCCAAGGCCTAATTGCGAGCTCCTACAATGAGCAGTTCTTC
>NA|NA|TRBV7-9|TRBJ2-7
CASSLGDWTERHEQYF
TGTGCCAGCAGCTTGGGTGACTGGACAGAGCGGCACGAGCAGTACTTC
>once|NA|TRBV6-6|TRBJ2-2
CASSSNTNSGGGLFF
TGTGCCAGCAGTTCTAATACTAACTCCGGGGGTGGGCTGTTTTTT
>NA|TRBD1|TRBV5-1|TRBJ2-5
CASSPGQGEGFYQETQYF
TGCGCCAGCAGCCCCGGACAGGGGGAAGGTTTTTACCAAGAGACCCAGTACTTC
>NA|TRBD2|TRBV7-2|TRBJ2-1
CATSGPYNEQFF
TGTGCGACTAGCGGACCCTACAATGAGCAGTTCTTC
>once|NA|TRBV19|TRBJ1-5
CASSIGYIEPGESQHF
TGTGCCAGTAGTATAGGATACATCGAGCCAGGGGAGTCCCAGCATTTT
>NA|TRBD2|TRBV11-2|TRBJ2-1
CASSYIWTSGRNEQFF
TGTGCCAGCAGCTATATCTGGACTAGCGGTCGGAATGAGCAGTTCTTC
>NA|NA|TRBV6-5|TRBJ1-6
CASGGGREYNSPLHF
TGTGCCAGCGGGGGGGGGAGAGAATATAATTCACCCCTCCACTTT
>NA|TRBD1|TRBV5-3|TRBJ1-1
CARSLSGGGTEAFF
TGTGCCAGAAGCTTGTCAGGGGGAGGCACTGAAGCTTTCTTT
>NA|NA|TRBV5-4|TRBJ1-1
CASSFSGTKNTEAFF
TGTGCCAGCAGTTTTTCCGGGACAAAGAACACTGAAGCTTTCTTT
>NA|TRBD1|TRBV7-9|TRBJ1-1
CASSTREGAAFF
TGTGCCAGCAGCACTAGAGAGGGGGCGGCTTTCTTT
>NA|TRBD1|TRBV2|TRBJ1-4
CASREDRGNEKLFF
TGTGCCAGCAGGGAAGACAGGGGAAATGAAAAACTGTTTTTT
>NA|TRBD1|TRBV12-5|TRBJ1-1
CASGLVWDRENTEAFF
TGTGCTAGTGGTTTGGTCTGGGACAGGGAAAACACTGAAGCTTTCTTT
>once|TRBD1|TRBV5-1|TRBJ1-1
CASSYTGGTEAFF
TGCGCCAGCAGCTACACAGGGGGCACTGAAGCTTTCTTT
>NA|TRBD1|TRBV5-4|TRBJ2-7
CASSLGQGVYEQYF
TGTGCCAGCAGCTTGGGACAGGGGGTATACGAGCAGTACTTC
>NA|NA|TRBV10-3|TRBJ1-2
CAISDETYYGYTF
TGTGCCATCAGTGATGAGACATACTATGGCTACACCTTC
>NA|TRBD1|TRBV4-3|TRBJ1-5
CASSQDAGGKQPQHF
TGCGCCAGCAGCCAAGATGCAGGGGGCAAGCAGCCCCAGCATTTT
>few|NA|TRBV3-1/TRBV3-2|TRBJ2-3
CASRSASGSTDTQYF
TGTGCCAGCCGCTCGGCGAGCGGAAGCACAGATACGCAGTATTTT
>NA|NA|TRBV2|TRBJ1-2
CASSAGQGYGYTF
TGTGCCAGCAGTGCGGGCCAGGGGTATGGCTACACCTTC
>NA|TRBD2|TRBV4-3|TRBJ2-2
CASSQDWLAGGLSGELFF
TGCGCCAGCAGCCAAGACTGGCTAGCGGGAGGGCTGTCCGGGGAGCTGTTTTTT
>NA|NA|TRBV15|TRBJ1-2
CATSGDTRDYGYTF
TGTGCCACCAGCGGAGACACCCGAGACTATGGCTACACCTTC
>NA|NA|TRBV2|TRBJ2-4
CASSETTAPSF
TGTGCCAGCAGTGAAACAACAGCTCCGAGCTTC
>few|TRBD1|TRBV3-1/TRBV3-2|TRBJ1-1
CASSQEAGRGTEAFF
TGTGCCAGCAGCCAAGAGGCCGGCAGGGGGACTGAAGCTTTCTTT
>NA|NA|TRBV24-1|TRBJ2-3
CATSDRSGDSDTQYF
TGTGCCACCAGTGATCGTAGCGGAGATTCAGATACGCAGTATTTT
>many|NA|TRBV29-1|TRBJ1-1
CSVEGTYTEAFF
TGCAGCGTTGAGGGCACGTACACTGAAGCTTTCTTT